Below are 6 T cell receptor beta chains sequenced from a single sample in a study of blood T cell repertoires in COVID-19. Repertoires were generated with immunoSEQ multiplex PCR, while TCRdb's copy carries only in-frame clones and drops some. This table has tens of thousands of clones, roughly 80% appearing once. Sequencing was carried out using peripheral blood. Every receptor here comes from a man aged 55 to 70 with acute or convalescent COVID-19.

The rearrangement uses TRBV13 and TRBJ2-1; D perhaps matches TRBD1 (6 bases). This CDR3 has 14 residues. CDR1 is PRHDT, CDR2 FYEKMQ, per germline (reference sequence). V was shortened by 4 bases and J by 9 bases, with 16 bases between the two germline ends. CDR3 DNA: TGTGCCAGCAGCTCCTCAGAACAGGGTAGTGAGCAGTTCTTC. This sequence encodes CASSSSEQGSEQFF.

The V and J genes are TRBV9 and TRBJ2-7; possible D gene TRBD2, 6 bases. This CDR3 spans 14 amino acids. CDR1 and CDR2 from the germline V gene are SGDLS and YYNGEE. With 0 bases removed from V and 5 bases from J, the gap between germline ends came to 12 bases. CDR3 sequence reads: CASSVVGEAHEQYF. Here the CDR3 DNA reads TGTGCCAGCAGCGTAGTGGGGGAGGCCCACGAGCAGTACTTC.

The chain has TRBV19 and TRBJ2-7; TRBD2 matches at 9 bases. J gave up 3 bases and V 3 bases, and 3 bases lay outside the gene matches. The CDR3 sequence is 14 residues long. Germline lookup yields CDR1 LNHDA and CDR2 SQIVND (reference sequence). Written as DNA, the CDR3 is TGTGCCAGTAGTATGGCTAGCGGGGACTACGAGCAGTACTTC. Protein product: CASSMASGDYEQYF. Filled out from reference TRBV19 and TRBJ2-7, the complete variable domain reads DGGITQSPKYLFRKEGQNVTLSCEQNLNHDAMYWYRQDPGQGLRLIYYSQIVNDFQKGDIAEGYSVSREKKESFPLTVTSAQKNPTAFYLCASSMASGDYEQYFGPGTRLTVT.

The chain links TRBV4-3 to TRBJ2-3, with 9 bases fitting TRBD1. The CDR3 extends over 16 amino acids. V shed 3 bases, J shed 3 bases, and the junction held 7 bases outside the gene matches. Germline V gives CDR1 LGHNA, CDR2 YSLEER. The CDR3 DNA sequence: TGCGCCAGCAGCCAGGGGACAGGGCTGGGTACAGATACGCAGTATTTT. This codes for CASSQGTGLGTDTQYF.

The chain recombines TRBV18 with TRBJ2-5, with TRBD2 matching 8 bases. Germline lookup yields CDR1 KGHSH and CDR2 LQKENI. The J segment lost 4 bases and the V segment lost 2 bases, leaving 3 bases of the junction unmatched. This CDR3 is 14 amino acids long. The CDR3 is CASSPTGGRETQYF. The CDR3 coding sequence is TGTGCCAGCTCACCAACGGGGGGGCGAGAGACCCAGTACTTC.

The chain employs TRBV24-1 and TRBJ2-2; D is perhaps TRBD2 (7 bases). CDR3 length: 17 amino acids. Trimming shortened V by 4 bases and J by 5 bases, and 19 bases separated the two germline ends. The germline V gene encodes CDR1 KGHDR and CDR2 SFDVKD. The CDR3 region has the DNA TGTGCCACCAGTGACTTCCCTGGGGGGGCCGGGACCGGGGAGCTGTTTTTT. Encoded protein: CATSDFPGGAGTGELFF.